This T cell receptor (beta chain) was recovered during a study of T cell responses to AZD1222 COVID-19 vaccine. The data were produced by immunoSEQ multiplex PCR, yet TCRdb's version contains in-frame clones alone and is incomplete. The sample yields under 35,000 clones, approximately 91% seen once. This receptor was taken from an adult in good health. The sequencing used peripheral blood, collected on day 0 of AZD1222 vaccination.

The CDR3 spells CASSPLAGVNTEAFF. CDR3 DNA: TGTGCCAGCTCACCCCTGGCAGGGGTGAACACTGAAGCTTTCTTT. This sequence joins TRBV18 and TRBJ1-1; D perhaps matches TRBD1 (6 bases). Trimming left V 3 bases short and J 0 bases short, with 11 bases between. The V gene's germline CDR1 is KGHSH and CDR2 LQKENI. The CDR3 spans 15 residues.